Below are 7 T cell receptor beta chains sequenced from a single sample in a study of cytomegalovirus exposure and HLA in healthy donors. PCR used 60 Vbeta primers and 13 Jbeta primers. Here immunoSEQ multiplex PCR was the method, and the copy in TCRdb shows in-frame clones only, minus some. Here the sample spans 200,000 to 250,000 clones, around 77% being singletons. Input material: PBMCs. The receptors stem from a woman aged 25 to 45 in good health and CMV-seronegative.

The V gene is TRBV30, the J gene TRBJ1-1; maybe TRBD1 (5 bases). CDR1 is GTSNPN and CDR2 is SVGIG in the germline V gene (reference sequence). V lost 5 bases to trimming and J lost 4 bases, with 20 bases between them. This CDR3 spans 15 amino acids. CDR3 sequence: CAWSSGLPAGTEAFF. As DNA, the CDR3 is TGTGCCTGGTCCTCGGGACTCCCGGCGGGCACTGAAGCTTTCTTT. Drawing the rest from reference TRBV30 and TRBJ1-1, the complete variable domain is SQTIHQWPATLVQPVGSPLSLECTVEGTSNPNLYWYRQAAGRGLQLLFYSVGIGQISSEVPQNLSASRPQDRQFILSSKKLLLSDSGFYLCAWSSGLPAGTEAFFGQGTRLTVV.

This clone has a handful of counts. A read error may account for a junction end that differs from germline. The chain recombines TRBV7-9 with TRBJ2-7; TRBD2 agrees at 11 bases. Germline V gene sequence: CDR1 SEHNR, CDR2 FQNEAQ (reference sequence). The CDR3 has 18 amino acids. The CDR3 nucleotides read TGTTCCAGCAGCTTATCTAGCGGGGGGCCCTCCACATCCTACGAGCAGTACTTC. This encodes CSSSLSSGGPSTSYEQYF.

The V call is TRBV5-1, the J call TRBJ1-4, with TRBD1 identical over 9 bases. The length of the CDR3 is 16 residues. Germline CDR1 and CDR2: SGHRS and YFSETQ. The junction had 9 bases not matched to a gene; V was cut back by 3 bases and J by 6 bases. CDR3 nucleotide sequence: TGCGCCAGCAGCTCGGGACAGGGCCACGAATATGAAAAACTGTTTTTT. The encoded protein is CASSSGQGHEYEKLFF. Full variable domain (remainder filled in from reference TRBV5-1 and TRBJ1-4): KAGVTQTPRYLIKTRGQQVTLSCSPISGHRSVSWYQQTPGQGLQFLFEYFSETQRNKGNFPGRFSGRQFSNSRSEMNVSTLELGDSALYLCASSSGQGHEYEKLFFGSGTQLSVL.

The chain recombines TRBV7-8 with TRBJ2-3, with 14 bases aligning to TRBD2. Looked up from germline, CDR1 is SGHVS and CDR2 is FQNEAQ. The V and J ends lost 6 bases and 1 base, in that order; junction bases with no gene match: 6. This CDR3 region has 17 residues. The CDR3 DNA sequence: TGTGCCAGCAGTTATTGGGGACTAGCGGGGGGCACAGATACGCAGTATTTT. Translated, it gives CASSYWGLAGGTDTQYF.

The CDR3 DNA is TGTGCCAGCAGTTTGGACAGGGTGGAGCTGTTTTTT. This sequence encodes CASSLDRVELFF. The chain has TRBV6-6 and TRBJ2-2; 8 positions match TRBD1. The CDR3 sequence is 12 residues long. Germline CDR1 reads MNHNY; CDR2 reads SVGAGI (reference sequence). V lost 4 bases to trimming and J lost 10 bases; unmatched junction nucleotides: 2.

This chain joins TRBV10-3 and TRBJ1-4; D is undetermined. Germline-derived CDR1 and CDR2 are ENHRY and SYGVKD. Between the trimmed V and J ends, which lost 3 bases and 7 bases, there was a span of 9 bases. The CDR3 has 13 amino acids. The CDR3 region is CAISERRLEKLFF. The CDR3 nucleotides read TGTGCCATCAGTGAAAGGCGGCTTGAAAAACTGTTTTTT.

The chain employs TRBV29-1 and TRBJ2-1; 8 bases match TRBD2. In germline, CDR1 is SQVTM, CDR2 ANQGSEA. V was pared by 4 bases and J by 2 bases, with 7 bases of the junction left unmatched. There are 15 residues in the CDR3. The CDR3 nucleotides are TGCAGCGTTGGGGACTTAGCGGGGCCCTACAATGAGCAGTTCTTC. Residues: CSVGDLAGPYNEQFF.